This T cell receptor beta chain was profiled in a study of CD8 T cells in Susac syndrome. Study-wide results and limits: In total CD8+ repertoires, around 15 Susac-specific public clones were detected, and CD8+ TEMRA repertoires contained about 5.

In the case of this clonotype: Antigen specificity is unknown.

The CDR3 contains 13 residues. Trimming removed 4 bases from V and 6 bases from J; junction bases left unmatched: 5. Germline V gene sequence: CDR1 SNHLY, CDR2 FYNNEI. Random hexamers were used to reverse transcribe the RNA input (about 0.5 to 1 ug). MiXCR, run by TCRdb on the immunoSEQ multiplex PCR reads, gives a single entry per CDR3 protein. The sample contains roughly 100,000 distinct CDR3 sequences, less than 95% of which appear only once. The receptor comes from a human donor with Susac syndrome. The genes are TRBV2 and TRBJ1-2, with 7 bases fitting TRBD1. Sequenced input: CD8+ T cells from PBMCs. The CDR3 spells CASSGQGVDGYTF. CDR3 DNA: TGTGCCAGCAGTGGACAGGGAGTCGATGGCTACACCTTC.